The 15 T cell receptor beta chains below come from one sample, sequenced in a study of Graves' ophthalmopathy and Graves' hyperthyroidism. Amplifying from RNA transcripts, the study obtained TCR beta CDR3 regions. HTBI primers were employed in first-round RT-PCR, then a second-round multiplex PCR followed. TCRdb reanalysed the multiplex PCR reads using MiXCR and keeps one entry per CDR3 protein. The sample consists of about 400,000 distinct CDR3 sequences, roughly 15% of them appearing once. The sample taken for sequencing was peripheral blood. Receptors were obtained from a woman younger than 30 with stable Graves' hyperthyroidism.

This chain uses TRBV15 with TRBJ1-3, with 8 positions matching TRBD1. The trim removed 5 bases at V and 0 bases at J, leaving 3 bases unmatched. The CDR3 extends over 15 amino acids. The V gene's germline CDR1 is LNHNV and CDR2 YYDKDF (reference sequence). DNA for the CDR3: TGTGCCACCAGCCAGGGGGCCCCCTCTGGAAACACCATATATTTT. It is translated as CATSQGAPSGNTIYF.

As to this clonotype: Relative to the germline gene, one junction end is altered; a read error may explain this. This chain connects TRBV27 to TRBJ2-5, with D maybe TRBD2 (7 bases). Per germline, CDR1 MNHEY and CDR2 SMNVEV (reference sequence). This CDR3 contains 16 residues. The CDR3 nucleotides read TGTGCCAGCAGTTCCTACAGGGAGGGATACCAAGAGACCCAGCACTTC. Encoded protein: CASSSYREGYQETQHF.

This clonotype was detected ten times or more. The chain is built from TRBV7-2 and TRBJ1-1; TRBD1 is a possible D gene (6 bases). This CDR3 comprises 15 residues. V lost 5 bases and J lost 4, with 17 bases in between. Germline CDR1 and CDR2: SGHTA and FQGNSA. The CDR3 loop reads CASSPEQGRGTEAFF. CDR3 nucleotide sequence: TGTGCCAGCAGCCCAGAACAGGGTCGGGGCACTGAAGCTTTCTTT.

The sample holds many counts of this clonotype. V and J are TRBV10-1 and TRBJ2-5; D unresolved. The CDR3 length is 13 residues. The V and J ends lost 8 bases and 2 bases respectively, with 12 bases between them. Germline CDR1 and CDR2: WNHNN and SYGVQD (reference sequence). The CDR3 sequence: CASSSDRQETQYF. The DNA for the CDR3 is TGCGCCAGCTCATCGGACCGGCAAGAGACCCAGTACTTC.

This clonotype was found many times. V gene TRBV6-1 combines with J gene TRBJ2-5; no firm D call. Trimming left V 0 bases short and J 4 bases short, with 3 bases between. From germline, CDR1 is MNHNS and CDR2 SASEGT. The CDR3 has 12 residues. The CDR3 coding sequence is TGTGCCAGCAGTGAAGCGACAGAGACCCAGTACTTC. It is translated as CASSEATETQYF.

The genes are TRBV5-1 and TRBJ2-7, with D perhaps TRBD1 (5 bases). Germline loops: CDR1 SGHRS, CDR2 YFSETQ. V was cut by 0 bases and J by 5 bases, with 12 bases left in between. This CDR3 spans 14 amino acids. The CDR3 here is CASSLDPGSNEQYF. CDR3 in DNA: TGCGCCAGCAGCTTGGATCCAGGGTCAAACGAGCAGTACTTC.

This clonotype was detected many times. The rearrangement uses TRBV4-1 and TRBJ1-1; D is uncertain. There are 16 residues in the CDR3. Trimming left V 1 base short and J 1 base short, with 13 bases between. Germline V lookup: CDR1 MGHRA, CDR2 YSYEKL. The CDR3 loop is CASSQVRGVGNTEAFF. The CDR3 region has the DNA TGCGCCAGCAGCCAAGTGCGCGGGGTGGGGAACACTGAAGCTTTCTTT.

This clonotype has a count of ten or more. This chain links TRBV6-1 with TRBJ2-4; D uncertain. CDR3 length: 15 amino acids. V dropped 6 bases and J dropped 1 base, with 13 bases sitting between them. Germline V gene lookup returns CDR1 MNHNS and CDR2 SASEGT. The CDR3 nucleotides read TGTGCCAGCAGGAGGTTTGGATTTGCCAAAAACATTCAGTACTTC. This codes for CASRRFGFAKNIQYF.

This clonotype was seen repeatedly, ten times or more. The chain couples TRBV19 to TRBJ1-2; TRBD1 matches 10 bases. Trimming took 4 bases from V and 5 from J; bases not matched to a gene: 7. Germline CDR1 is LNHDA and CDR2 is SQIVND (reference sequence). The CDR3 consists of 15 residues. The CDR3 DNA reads TGTGCCAGTAGTACGACAGGGGGCGATCGATATGGCTACACCTTC. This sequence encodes CASSTTGGDRYGYTF.

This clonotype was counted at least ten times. This CDR3 reads CASRQGGGGGYTF. As DNA, the CDR3 is TGTGCCAGCAGACAGGGTGGGGGAGGAGGCTACACCTTC. This chain links TRBV6-1 with TRBJ1-2, with D maybe TRBD1 (6 bases). Trimming left V 6 bases short and J 8 bases short, with 16 bases between. CDR3 length equals 13 residues. CDR1 and CDR2 (germline): MNHNS, SASEGT.

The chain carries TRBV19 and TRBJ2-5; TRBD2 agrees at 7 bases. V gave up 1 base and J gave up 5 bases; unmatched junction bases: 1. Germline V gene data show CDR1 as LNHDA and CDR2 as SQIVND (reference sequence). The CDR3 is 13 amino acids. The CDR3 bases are TGTGCCAGTAGTATAGGGGGGGGGGAGACCCAGTACTTC. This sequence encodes CASSIGGGETQYF.

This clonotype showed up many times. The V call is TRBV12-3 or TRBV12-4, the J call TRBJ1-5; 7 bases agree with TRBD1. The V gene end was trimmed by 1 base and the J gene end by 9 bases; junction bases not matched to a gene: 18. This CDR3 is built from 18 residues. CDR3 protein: CASSLEIRGTAPRMPQHF. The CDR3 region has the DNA TGTGCCAGCAGTTTAGAGATTAGGGGGACAGCCCCCAGGATGCCCCAGCATTTT.

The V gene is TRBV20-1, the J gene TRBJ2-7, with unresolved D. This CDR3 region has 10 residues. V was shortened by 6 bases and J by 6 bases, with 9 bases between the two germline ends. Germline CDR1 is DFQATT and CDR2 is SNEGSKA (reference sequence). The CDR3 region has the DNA TGCAGTGCACCCCGCGGCGAGCAGTACTTC. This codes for CSAPRGEQYF.

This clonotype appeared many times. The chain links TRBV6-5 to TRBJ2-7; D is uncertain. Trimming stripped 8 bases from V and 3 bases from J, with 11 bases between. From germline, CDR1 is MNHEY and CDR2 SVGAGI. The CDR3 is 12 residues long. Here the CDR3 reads CASSGRFYEQYF. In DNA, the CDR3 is TGTGCCAGCTCCGGCAGGTTCTACGAGCAGTACTTC.

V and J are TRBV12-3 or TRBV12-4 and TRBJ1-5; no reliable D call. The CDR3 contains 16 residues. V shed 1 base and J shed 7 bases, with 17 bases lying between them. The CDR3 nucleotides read TGTGCCAGCAGTTTAGGATGTCAGCTAAGTATACAGCCCCAGCATTTT. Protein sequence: CASSLGCQLSIQPQHF.